The clone carrying this TCR beta chain came up a few times. Other DNA sequences of this sample code for an identical CDR3. The table came from immunoSEQ multiplex PCR; TCRdb's copy has only in-frame clones and leaves some out. The sample lists about 120,000 clones, 88% occurring once. The V gene lost 5 bases and the J gene lost 7 bases, with 6 bases spanning the gap. The CDR3 length is 12 residues. The germline V gene encodes CDR1 SEHNR and CDR2 FQNEAQ (reference sequence). This record belongs to a study of control samples from healthy donors and cancer patients. Sequenced input: blood. The origin of this receptor is a woman in her seventies in good health. This chain connects TRBV7-9 to TRBJ1-6; no clear D gene. For the CDR3, the DNA is TGTGCCAGCAGCCAGGACAATTCACCCCTCCACTTT. Its protein is CASSQDNSPLHF.